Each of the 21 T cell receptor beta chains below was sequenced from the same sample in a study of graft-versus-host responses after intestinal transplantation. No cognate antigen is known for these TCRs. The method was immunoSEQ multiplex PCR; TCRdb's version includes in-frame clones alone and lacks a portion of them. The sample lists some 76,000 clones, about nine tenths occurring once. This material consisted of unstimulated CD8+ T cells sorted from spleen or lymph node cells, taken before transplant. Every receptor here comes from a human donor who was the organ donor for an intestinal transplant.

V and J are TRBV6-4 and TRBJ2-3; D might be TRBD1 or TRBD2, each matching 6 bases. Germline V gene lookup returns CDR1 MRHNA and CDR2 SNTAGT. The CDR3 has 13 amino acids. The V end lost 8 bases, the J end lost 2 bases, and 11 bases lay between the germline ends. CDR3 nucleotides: TGTGCCAGCGCTAGGGGGGACACAGATACGCAGTATTTT. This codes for CASARGDTDTQYF.

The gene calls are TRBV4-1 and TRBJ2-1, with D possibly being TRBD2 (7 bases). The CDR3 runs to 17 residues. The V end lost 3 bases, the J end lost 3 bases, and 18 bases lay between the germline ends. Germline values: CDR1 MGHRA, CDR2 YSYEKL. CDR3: CASSHAGRGAVYNEQFF. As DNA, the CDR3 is TGCGCCAGCAGCCACGCAGGACGGGGGGCCGTCTACAATGAGCAGTTCTTC.

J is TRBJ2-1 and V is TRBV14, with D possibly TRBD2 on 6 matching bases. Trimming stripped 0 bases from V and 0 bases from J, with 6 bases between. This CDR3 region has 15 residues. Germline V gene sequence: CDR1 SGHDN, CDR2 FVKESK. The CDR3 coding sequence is TGTGCCAGCAGCCAAGAGCGGGGCTCCTACAATGAGCAGTTCTTC. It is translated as CASSQERGSYNEQFF.

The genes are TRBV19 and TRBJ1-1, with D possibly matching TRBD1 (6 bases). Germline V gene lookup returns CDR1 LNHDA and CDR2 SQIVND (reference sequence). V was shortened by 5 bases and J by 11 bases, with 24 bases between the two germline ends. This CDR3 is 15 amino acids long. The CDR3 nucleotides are TGTGCCAGTAGTGCGACACCGGGGGGGGCGCCGAGTGCTTTCTTT. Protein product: CASSATPGGAPSAFF.

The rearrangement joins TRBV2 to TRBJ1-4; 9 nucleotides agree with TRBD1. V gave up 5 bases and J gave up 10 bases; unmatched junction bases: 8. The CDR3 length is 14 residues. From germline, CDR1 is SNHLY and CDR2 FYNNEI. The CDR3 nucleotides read TGTGCCAGCAGTCAGACAGGGGGTGAGGGAAAACTGTTTTTT. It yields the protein CASSQTGGEGKLFF.

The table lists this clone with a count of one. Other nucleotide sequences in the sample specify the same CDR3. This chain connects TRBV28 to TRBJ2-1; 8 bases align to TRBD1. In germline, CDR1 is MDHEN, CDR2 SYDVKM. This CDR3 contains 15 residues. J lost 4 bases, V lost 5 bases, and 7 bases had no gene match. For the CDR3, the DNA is TGTGCCAGCAGTCCCGGGACAGGCTTGTACAATGAGCAGTTCTTC. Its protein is CASSPGTGLYNEQFF.

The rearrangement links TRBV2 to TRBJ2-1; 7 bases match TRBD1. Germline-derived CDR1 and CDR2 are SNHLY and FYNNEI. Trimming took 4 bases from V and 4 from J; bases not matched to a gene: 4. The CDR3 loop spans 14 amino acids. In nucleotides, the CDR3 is TGTGCCAGCAGTGGAGGGGGCAGGTACAATGAGCAGTTCTTC. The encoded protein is CASSGGGRYNEQFF.

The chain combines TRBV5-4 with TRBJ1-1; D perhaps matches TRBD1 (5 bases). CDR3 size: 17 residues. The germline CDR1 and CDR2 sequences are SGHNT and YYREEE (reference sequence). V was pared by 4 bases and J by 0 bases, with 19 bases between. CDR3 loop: CASSTGHMGALNTEAFF. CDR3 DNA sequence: TGTGCCAGCAGCACAGGACATATGGGCGCACTGAACACTGAAGCTTTCTTT.

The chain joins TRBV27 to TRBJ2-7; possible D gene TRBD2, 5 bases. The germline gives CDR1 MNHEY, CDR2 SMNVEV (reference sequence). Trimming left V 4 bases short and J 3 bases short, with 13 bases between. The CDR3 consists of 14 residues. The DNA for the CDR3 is TGTGCCAGCAGTTCGGGATCTAAGGGCTACGAGCAGTACTTC. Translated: CASSSGSKGYEQYF.

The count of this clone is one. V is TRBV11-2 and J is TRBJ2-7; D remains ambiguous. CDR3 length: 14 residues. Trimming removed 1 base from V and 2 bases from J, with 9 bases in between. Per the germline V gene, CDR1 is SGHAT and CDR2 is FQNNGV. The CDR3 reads CASSLVGIAYEQYF. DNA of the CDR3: TGTGCCAGCAGCTTAGTGGGGATAGCCTACGAGCAGTACTTC.

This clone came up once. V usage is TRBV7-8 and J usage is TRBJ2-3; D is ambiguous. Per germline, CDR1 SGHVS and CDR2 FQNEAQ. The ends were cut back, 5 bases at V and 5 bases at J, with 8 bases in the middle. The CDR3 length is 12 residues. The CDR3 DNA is TGTGCCAGCAGCGAGAGAGGAGATACGCAGTATTTT. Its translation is CASSERGDTQYF. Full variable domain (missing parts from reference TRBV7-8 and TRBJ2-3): GAGVSQSPRYKVAKRGQDVALRCDPISGHVSLFWYQQALGQGPEFLTYFQNEAQLDKSGLPSDRFFAERPEGSVSTLKIQRTQQEDSAVYLCASSERGDTQYFGPGTRLTVL.

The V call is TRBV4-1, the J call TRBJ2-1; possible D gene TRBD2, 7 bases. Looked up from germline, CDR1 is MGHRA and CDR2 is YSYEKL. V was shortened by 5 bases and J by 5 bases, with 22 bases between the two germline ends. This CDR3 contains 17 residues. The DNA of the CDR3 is TGCGCCAGCAGCGACGGCATAGTAGGGGGGGAGGACAATGAGCAGTTCTTC. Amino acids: CASSDGIVGGEDNEQFF.

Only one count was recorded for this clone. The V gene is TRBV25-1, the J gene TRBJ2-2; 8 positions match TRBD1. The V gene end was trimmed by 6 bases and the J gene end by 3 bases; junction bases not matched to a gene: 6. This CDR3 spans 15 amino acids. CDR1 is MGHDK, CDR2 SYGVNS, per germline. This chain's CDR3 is CASSRQGLDTGELFF. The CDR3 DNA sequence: TGTGCCAGCAGCCGACAGGGGCTGGACACCGGGGAGCTGTTTTTT. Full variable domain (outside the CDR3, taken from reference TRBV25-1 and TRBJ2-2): EADIYQTPRYLVIGTGKKITLECSQTMGHDKMYWYQQDPGMELHLIHYSYGVNSTEKGDLSSESTVSRIRTEHFPLTLESARPSHTSQYLCASSRQGLDTGELFFGEGSRLTVL.

CDR3 DNA sequence: TGTGCCAGCAGCTTCGGACGAGGACAGCCAAACACTGAAGCTTTCTTT. It yields the protein CASSFGRGQPNTEAFF. The V call is TRBV5-4, the J call TRBJ1-1; weak D call: TRBD1 (6 bases). V was trimmed by 2 bases and J by 2 bases, leaving 16 bases between them. The CDR3 totals 16 residues. Germline V gene lookup returns CDR1 SGHNT and CDR2 YYREEE (reference sequence).

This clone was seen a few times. CDR3 sequence reads: CASSLQGGAVEEQFF. The CDR3 DNA is TGTGCCAGCAGTTTGCAGGGGGGGGCAGTGGAGGAGCAGTTCTTC. V gene TRBV28 combines with J gene TRBJ2-1; D may be TRBD1 or TRBD2 (7 bases each). Looked up from germline, CDR1 is MDHEN and CDR2 is SYDVKM. The CDR3 extends over 15 amino acids. V was trimmed by 3 bases and J by 10 bases, leaving 19 bases between them. Complete variable domain (other parts from reference TRBV28 and TRBJ2-1): DVKVTQSSRYLVKRTGEKVFLECVQDMDHENMFWYRQDPGLGLRLIYFSYDVKMKEKGDIPEGYSVSREKKERFSLILESASTNQTSMYLCASSLQGGAVEEQFFGPGTRLTVL.

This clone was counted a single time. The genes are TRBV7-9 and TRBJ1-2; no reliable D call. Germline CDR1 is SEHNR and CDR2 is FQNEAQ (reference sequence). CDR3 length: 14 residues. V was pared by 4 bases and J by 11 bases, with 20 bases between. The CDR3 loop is CASSYSKDVLGYTF. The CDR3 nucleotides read TGTGCCAGCAGCTATTCCAAGGATGTCCTTGGTTACACCTTC. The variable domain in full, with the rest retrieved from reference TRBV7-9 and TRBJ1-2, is DTGVSQNPRHKITKRGQNVTFRCDPISEHNRLYWYRQTLGQGPEFLTYFQNEAQLEKSRLLSDRFSAERPKGSFSTLEIQRTEQGDSAMYLCASSYSKDVLGYTFGSGTRLTVV.

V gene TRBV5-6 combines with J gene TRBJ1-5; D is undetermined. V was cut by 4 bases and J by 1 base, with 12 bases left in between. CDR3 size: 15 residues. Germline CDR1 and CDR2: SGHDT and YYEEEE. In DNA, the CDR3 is TGTGCCAGCAGCAGGGCTATTCTAAGCAATCAGCCCCAGCATTTT. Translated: CASSRAILSNQPQHF.

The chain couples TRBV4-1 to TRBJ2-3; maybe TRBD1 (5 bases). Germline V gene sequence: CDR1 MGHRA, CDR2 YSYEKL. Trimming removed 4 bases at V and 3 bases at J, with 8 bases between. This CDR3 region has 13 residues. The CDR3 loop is CASSRGDTDTQYF. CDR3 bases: TGCGCCAGCAGCCGGGGCGATACAGATACGCAGTATTTT.

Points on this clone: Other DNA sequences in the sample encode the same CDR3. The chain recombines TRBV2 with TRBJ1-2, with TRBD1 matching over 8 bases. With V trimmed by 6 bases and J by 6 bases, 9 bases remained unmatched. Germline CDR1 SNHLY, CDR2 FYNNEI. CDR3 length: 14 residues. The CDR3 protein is CASRFSGGADGYTF. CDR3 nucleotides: TGTGCCAGCAGATTTTCAGGGGGCGCAGATGGCTACACCTTC.

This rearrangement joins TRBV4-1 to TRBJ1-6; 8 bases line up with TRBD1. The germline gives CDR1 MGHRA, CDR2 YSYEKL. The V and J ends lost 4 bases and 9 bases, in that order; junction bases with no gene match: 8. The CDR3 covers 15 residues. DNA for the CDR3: TGCGCCAGCAGCCCGGGGACAGGCCTTGGTTCACCCCTCCACTTT. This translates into CASSPGTGLGSPLHF.

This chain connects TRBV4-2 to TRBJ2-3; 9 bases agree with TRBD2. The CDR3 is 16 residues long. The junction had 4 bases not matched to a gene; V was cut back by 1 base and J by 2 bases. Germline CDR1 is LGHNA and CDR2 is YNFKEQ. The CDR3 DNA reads TGTGCCAGCAGCCAAGGCCCTAGCGGGAACACAGATACGCAGTATTTT. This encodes CASSQGPSGNTDTQYF.